This TCR beta chain was observed in a study of T cell responses to AZD1222 COVID-19 vaccine. Points from the study as a whole: Baseline serology detected seropositivity in only six AZD1222 recipients. Dominant at 160-218 and 743-854, vaccine-associated CD4 TCRs also spanned spike.

Concerning this clone: What it binds is not known.

The method was immunoSEQ multiplex PCR; TCRdb's version includes in-frame clones alone and lacks a portion of them. Here the sample spans around 110,000 clones, 85% to 95% being singletons. CDR3 length equals 12 residues. V was trimmed by 5 bases and J by 6 bases, leaving 9 bases between them. CDR1 and CDR2 (germline): SGHAT, FQDESV (reference sequence). This TCR derives from an adult in good health. The sample in question was peripheral blood, obtained on day 0 of AZD1222 vaccination. V is TRBV11-1 and J is TRBJ2-3, with D possibly being TRBD2 (6 bases). The CDR3 nucleotides are TGTGCCAGCAGCCACCGGGAGGATACGCAGTATTTT. Its translation is CASSHREDTQYF.